This T cell receptor (beta chain) is drawn from a study of somatic mutations in cytotoxic T cells in rheumatoid arthritis. Whole-study context: Certain T-cell populations stained with V beta antibodies were FACS-sorted to nearly 100% purity, and V beta1+ cells were TCRB-sequenced.

On this clone itself: Its target is not known.

Broader study findings: Neither rheumatoid arthritis patients nor age-matched healthy controls had significantly different CD8+ T-cell clonality from the other group.

Assay used: immunoSEQ multiplex PCR; TCRdb lists only in-frame clones, some missing. This sample has more than 20,000 clones, with roughly 80% found just once. Sequenced input: CD8+ T cells sorted from blood. The receptor was isolated from an adult with rheumatoid arthritis.

CDR3 residues: CASSLLAGERTDTQYF. CDR3 bases: TGTGCCAGTAGTTTACTAGCGGGGGAACGCACAGATACGCAGTATTTT. The chain couples TRBV19 to TRBJ2-3, with 11 bases aligning to TRBD2. V lost 5 bases and J lost 1; bases outside the gene matches: 5. Germline V lookup: CDR1 LNHDA, CDR2 SQIVND (reference sequence). CDR3 length: 16 amino acids.